The rows below give T cell receptor beta chains drawn from one sample of a study of cytomegalovirus exposure and HLA in healthy donors. Repertoires were generated with immunoSEQ multiplex PCR, while TCRdb's copy carries only in-frame clones and drops some. This sample has 150,000 to 190,000 clones, with 82% found just once. Source material: PBMCs. These receptors were taken from a woman aged 45-59 years in good health and CMV-seropositive. Both conserved end residues are part of each CDR3. Fields, in order: clone size, J gene, D gene, V gene, CDR3 protein, CDR3 DNA. The D gene is left open where the match is weak. Where a row states a size, it is once, few, many or the class of an expanded clone; other rows omit it.

>once|TRBJ2-7|TRBD2|TRBV5-1
CASSLVGLAEDYEQYF
TGCGCCAGCAGCTTGGTGGGACTAGCGGAGGACTACGAGCAGTACTTC
>NA|TRBJ1-6|NA|TRBV6-5
CASRSYEGEGSPLHF
TGTGCCAGCAGATCCTACGAGGGGGAAGGTTCACCCCTCCACTTT
>NA|TRBJ2-1|NA|TRBV29-1
CSVAQGPGGEQFF
TGCAGCGTTGCGCAGGGCCCTGGCGGTGAGCAGTTCTTC
>NA|TRBJ2-1|TRBD1|TRBV2
CASRTDRVGEQFF
TGTGCCAGCAGAACCGACAGGGTAGGTGAGCAGTTCTTC
>NA|TRBJ2-1|TRBD2|TRBV7-9
CASSSGGRDEQFF
TGTGCCAGCAGCTCGGGGGGGCGCGATGAGCAGTTCTTC
>NA|TRBJ1-5|NA|TRBV5-6
CASSQGNQPQHF
TGTGCCAGCAGTCAGGGAAATCAGCCCCAGCATTTT
>NA|TRBJ1-5|NA|TRBV12-5
CASGYTGNQPQHF
TGTGCTAGTGGTTACACAGGGAACCAGCCCCAGCATTTT
>NA|TRBJ2-1|TRBD1|TRBV2
CASRRDRGNEQFF
TGTGCCAGCAGGAGGGACAGGGGTAATGAGCAGTTCTTC
>NA|TRBJ2-1|NA|TRBV5-4
CASSSLSVNEQFF
TGTGCCAGCAGCTCCCTTAGCGTCAATGAGCAGTTCTTC
>NA|TRBJ2-1|TRBD2|TRBV2
CASSGAGGPYNEQFF
TGTGCCAGCAGTGGAGCGGGGGGGCCCTACAATGAGCAGTTCTTC
>NA|TRBJ2-1|TRBD1|TRBV19
CASRDRVVFGEQFF
TGTGCCAGCCGGGACAGGGTGGTTTTTGGTGAGCAGTTCTTC
>NA|TRBJ2-5|TRBD2|TRBV5-1
CASSLAMWRGAPQETQYF
TGCGCCAGCAGCTTGGCCATGTGGCGGGGGGCCCCACAAGAGACCCAGTACTTC
>NA|TRBJ1-2|TRBD1|TRBV5-1
CASSEGANYGYTF
TGCGCCAGCAGCGAGGGGGCCAACTATGGCTACACCTTC
>NA|TRBJ2-3|TRBD2|TRBV5-6
CASSLVSGGADTQYF
TGTGCCAGCAGCTTGGTTAGCGGGGGGGCAGATACGCAGTATTTT
>NA|TRBJ2-1|NA|TRBV5-1
CASSLADGSTRYNEQFF
TGCGCCAGCAGCTTGGCCGACGGGTCTACGCGCTACAATGAGCAGTTCTTC
>NA|TRBJ1-3|TRBD1|TRBV7-9
CASSLQGGGNTIYF
TGTGCCAGCAGCTTACAAGGGGGCGGAAACACCATATATTTT
>NA|TRBJ1-4|NA|TRBV7-9
CASSLSGNSEKLFF
TGTGCCAGCAGCTTATCAGGGAACAGTGAAAAACTGTTTTTT
>NA|TRBJ1-4|NA|TRBV30
CAWAHRGATNEKLFF
TGTGCCTGGGCTCACCGGGGGGCAACTAATGAAAAACTGTTTTTT